The T cell receptor (beta chain) described here comes from a study of cytomegalovirus exposure and HLA in healthy donors (dated by TCRdb to about 2017). Background for the entire study: According to an earlier analysis of around 600 of the donors, roughly 180 million T cells yielded some 120 million unique TCR beta sequences and about 300 Gb of sequence data. Genome-wide SNP genotypes for about 60% of the 666 donors were used in a later genetic analysis, which treated that subset as a discovery cohort. To predict cytomegalovirus infection status, the study brought together high-throughput TCR immunosequencing, statistical association of individual TCRs with disease status, and machine learning. Along with the roughly 670-subject first cohort, a separate validation cohort of approximately 110 different subjects was used. An earlier analysis of around 640 of the donors used high-throughput TCR beta sequencing to judge whether each TCR beta V gene segment behaved as functional or pseudogenic. Across 398 genotyped donors of the cohort, an average of about 240,000 unique TCR beta nucleotide sequences per donor were sequenced, and about a sixth of those sequences were non-productive. Of the roughly 400 genotyped donors, about 80% fell in the genetic ancestry cluster associated with self-reported Caucasian donors. All discovery cohort repertoires had been generated using a single sequencing platform. The study aimed to test whether cataloging public T cell receptors could reveal signatures of past pathogen exposure. Rather than drawing on any new phenotypic data, the later analysis identified candidate immune exposures from TCR beta sequences and the way those sequences occurred across donors. The study used immunosequencing to profile the T cell repertoires of around 600 subjects and linked those repertoires to cytomegalovirus serostatus. A later analysis re-examined previously published TCR beta repertoires from roughly 720 donors and added high-resolution HLA genotyping to investigate patterns of TCR occurrence. Donor age, sex, ethnicity and CMV serostatus were collected together with the repertoire data. The number of donors typed differed by locus, with roughly 620-640 for A, B, C, DRB1 and DQB1, more than 500 for DQA1, 600 to 610 for DPA1, and 472 for DPB1. An early release covering some 640 HLA-typed donors comprised about 320 gigabases of sequencing data and tens of millions of unique TCR sequences. A handful of DR-DQ haplotypes were handled as single units for association and clustering because linkage in the cohort was strong. Class I and class II HLA loci were covered by the typing at four-digit resolution.

The CDR3 runs 18 amino acids, cysteine and phenylalanine included. Only CDR3 DNA remains: 54 bases, in frame from the first base. Germline trimming: 4 bases from V, 2 bases from J; junction bases outside gene matches: 11. For CDR1 and CDR2, the germline V gene (reference sequence) lists SEHNR and FQNEAQ. The investigation overall reported the following: A later genetic analysis reported fewer N-insertions in productive TCRs among donors in an Asian-associated ancestry cluster than the approximately 670-donor mean. A cluster of highly shared sequence variants was judged likely to represent a technical artifact of the sequencing pipeline. In a later analysis, the rate of TCR association differed among HLA loci, with DRB1 alleles having the most associated TCRs and HLA-C alleles having the fewest. In an earlier analysis of some 640 of the donors, most TCR beta V segments were observed in productive rearrangements about 87% or about 30% of the time, broadly matching IMGT annotations. Because HLA typing was unavailable for some donors at each locus, only the typed subset was used in association tests. The study gave a list of under 200 TCR beta chains associated with cytomegalovirus. Some IMGT-functional V segments, including TRBV6-2 and TRBV6-3, could not be distinguished by the 87-base-pair reads and were therefore excluded. When HLA alleles, especially DR and DQ, strongly co-occurred, TCR associations were difficult to assign to individual alleles. A few of the identified cytomegalovirus-associated TCR beta chains were confirmed in vitro to be specific for cytomegalovirus antigens. In both the original and validation cohorts, the classifier was reported to diagnose cytomegalovirus status with high specificity and sensitivity. Several of the top co-occurrence clusters appeared to be linked to parvovirus B19, influenza, CMV and Epstein-Barr virus, according to a later analysis. Because counts were too low, about 17 rarely observed V segments, including chromosome 9 orphons, were excluded from the earlier analysis of several hundred of the donors. Compared with equally common non-associated chains, HLA-associated TCR beta chains in a later analysis were more clonally expanded and had lower generation probabilities. The presence/absence analyses assumed that sequencing depth was roughly uniform across donors, and that assumption may not be true. In a later genetic analysis, a missense DCLRE1C variant was associated with V-gene and J-gene trimming of TCR beta chains, and the association was replicated in an independent cohort. The cohort was sequenced for TCR beta chains only, and without alpha or paired-chain data the features that could be detected were limited. For the cohort, immune exposure information was limited to CMV serostatus. According to a later analysis, most CMV-associated TCR beta chains appeared to be HLA-restricted, and the HLA associations seemed to be driven largely by CMV exposure. It was suggested by the authors that the approach could potentially be generalized to other disease states and immunological phenotypes. At a false discovery rate of 0.05, a later analysis linked 16,951 TCR beta sequences to specific HLA alleles. Linkage disequilibrium might explain the correlated functional status among segregating V segments, but an unknown experimental factor could not be ruled out. Most TCR sequences were seen in very few donors, while some public TCRs were found in many individuals. A further reported finding was that TCR beta sequences accurately predicted the HLA-A and HLA-B alleles for most subjects in the first cohort.

Points on this clone: Its antigen remains unidentified. No base-level quality is on record; no much larger clone is a single base apart.

In total, 600 or so healthy bone marrow donors made up the cohort. All cohort members were sampled while nominally healthy, although unrecorded immune exposures were likely present. The donor tested CMV seropositive, placing the donor among the 289 seropositive members of the cohort. A peripheral blood sample was collected from each donor, and TCR beta sequencing was performed on peripheral blood mononuclear cells. The Qiagen DNeasy Blood Extraction Kit was used to extract genomic DNA from the blood cell samples. Library preparation employed the immunoSEQ multiplex PCR assay. The multiplex PCR relied on a mix of 60 forward primers for TCR Vbeta segments and 13 reverse primers for TCR Jbeta segments. The CDR3 region of rearranged TCR beta genes was amplified from genomic DNA with a multiplex PCR assay. The Illumina HiSeq System was used to sequence the amplified TCR beta libraries as 87-base-pair reads. In the source study's methods: A later analysis tallied 75 million to 85 million unique TCR beta chains across the roughly 610 repertoires, and about 10 million of those chains were shared by two or more donors. A nearest-neighbor algorithm error-corrected the raw reads and collapsed the reads into unique sequences, merging closely related sequences to remove PCR and sequencing errors. Alignment of CDR3 sequences to IMGT reference sequences was used to assign V, D and J gene segments. Each retained sequence needed at least a six-nucleotide match to both a V gene segment and a J gene segment. Rearrangements were called productive when the CDR3 lacked stop codons and stayed in frame with V and J; all others were non-productive. CDR3 was defined according to IMGT convention as the region running from the second conserved V-encoded cysteine to the conserved J-encoded phenylalanine. In an earlier analysis of just under 600 of the donors, sequences lacking an unambiguous match to a single V gene segment were excluded. An earlier analysis of a few hundred of the donors classified V segments as functional when productive rearrangements were above 56.7% and as segregating when the standard deviation between donors was above 5%. A statistical classification framework was built for diagnosing cytomegalovirus status from the catalog of TCR beta chain sequences. In a later analysis, TCR nucleotide sequences were compared against IMGT/GENE-DB human TR gene sequences so that V and J genes could be assigned. A later analysis assigned CDR3 sequences and most-parsimonious VDJ recombination scenarios with the TCRdist pipeline. In a later analysis, every TCR beta chain was defined by the combination of its CDR3 amino acid sequence and its V-gene family, and reads without a unique V-gene family were dropped. As a way to deal with suspected cross-contamination and a sequencing artifact, a later analysis dropped 500 to 700 nucleotide sequences that were highly shared and had low generation probability. In a later analysis, a clonal expansion index was calculated for each public chain from normalized within-repertoire ranks of inferred template counts. A later analysis computed generation probabilities with a VDJ recombination model fitted to out-of-frame rearrangements, and checked the results against IGoR. In a later analysis, TCR-TCR, TCR-HLA and TCR-CMV co-occurrence was scored with hypergeometric tests, and a repertoire-size bias correction was applied to TCR pairs. In a later analysis, false discovery rates were estimated by permuting HLA or CMV assignments 20 times. In a later analysis, co-occurring TCRs were grouped using DBSCAN, and TCRdist sequence similarity was added for clustering within HLA-allele-positive subsets. Co-occurrence clustering excluded repertoires with fewer than 30,000 or more than 120,000 public chains, plus five with anomalous nucleotide sharing. TCRdb retrieved this table from immuneACCESS and kept in-frame rearrangements only. Not all clones are present; in checked studies, unresolved V genes account for under half, and no reason is known for the remainder. The V and J calls and the clone size are those of that table, but D and trimming were determined from the DNA. The sample table shows some 130,000 clones, and 55% to 75% are seen once. Of the sample, about 1.5% falls within the top ten clones.

The chain is made from TRBV7-9 and TRBJ2-2, and 9 bases in between align with TRBD2. This receptor was obtained from a man younger than 40 in good health and CMV-seropositive. The specimen sequenced was PBMCs. The CDR3 in this case is CASSSRTSVNRNTGELFF. The DNA sequence is TGTGCCAGCAGCTCCAGGACTAGCGTGAATCGAAACACCGGGGAGCTGTTTTTT.